This is a list of T cell receptor beta chains from one sample in a study of OX40 agonist ivuxolimab in advanced cancers. Profiled with immunoSEQ multiplex PCR; TCRdb holds only in-frame clones, not every one. The data show around 84,000 clones, 90% to 95% seen once. Sequenced material: CD4+ or CD8+ T cells sorted from blood, taken in a trial of the OX40 agonist ivuxolimab. The receptor set was obtained from an adult with an advanced solid tumor such as melanoma, head and neck, liver or kidney cancer. The CDR3 runs from the conserved cysteine through the conserved F or W. The D gene is left open where the match is weak. The size entry is marked missing in some rows and otherwise reads once, few, many or a size class.

j_gene,abundance,d_gene,v_gene,CDR3aa,CDR3nt
TRBJ1-4,-,-,TRBV7-9,CASSSTLLATNEKLFF,TGTGCCAGCAGCTCAACCCTTCTTGCAACTAATGAAAAACTGTTTTTT
TRBJ2-5,-,TRBD1,TRBV28,CASSPPTGETQYF,TGTGCCAGCAGTCCCCCGACAGGGGAGACCCAGTACTTC
TRBJ2-7,-,-,TRBV19,CASSISGALYEQYF,TGTGCCAGTAGTATAAGCGGCGCTCTCTACGAGCAGTACTTC
TRBJ2-7,-,TRBD1,TRBV27,CASSSPVGQGQYF,TGTGCCAGCAGTTCCCCGGTTGGACAGGGACAGTACTTC
TRBJ2-7,-,-,TRBV28,CASSPGQSYEQYF,TGTGCCAGCAGCCCAGGACAGTCCTACGAGCAGTACTTC
TRBJ1-2,-,-,TRBV11-2,CASSPEGVGGYTF,TGTGCCAGCAGCCCAGAGGGGGTAGGCGGCTACACCTTC
TRBJ2-2,-,-,TRBV18,CASSGGPNTGELFF,TGTGCCAGCTCCGGGGGGCCCAACACCGGGGAGCTGTTTTTT
TRBJ1-2,-,-,TRBV5-5,CASSQGPRSYGYTF,TGTGCCAGCAGCCAGGGCCCGCGCTCTTATGGCTACACCTTC
TRBJ2-3,-,-,TRBV28,CASGLTGTTVSDTQYF,TGTGCCAGCGGCCTAACCGGGACCACGGTCTCAGATACGCAGTATTTT
TRBJ2-7,-,-,TRBV9,CASNRDGFYEQYF,TGTGCCAGCAACCGTGACGGATTCTACGAGCAGTACTTC
TRBJ2-5,-,-,TRBV4-1,CASSQEGRTLKTQYF,TGCGCCAGCAGCCAAGAGGGTAGAACCCTGAAGACCCAGTACTTC
TRBJ1-5,-,-,TRBV6-1,CASSEIDNQPQHF,TGTGCCAGCAGTGAAATCGACAATCAGCCCCAGCATTTT
TRBJ2-1,-,TRBD2,TRBV19,CASRPGTSRYNEQFF,TGTGCCAGTAGACCCGGGACTAGCAGGTACAATGAGCAGTTCTTC
TRBJ1-2,-,TRBD1,TRBV5-1,CASSLTGANYGYTF,TGCGCCAGCAGCTTGACAGGGGCTAACTATGGCTACACCTTC
TRBJ1-2,-,TRBD1,TRBV7-2,CASSAIGTGGNRFYGYTF,TGTGCCAGCAGCGCCATTGGGACAGGGGGCAATAGGTTCTATGGCTACACCTTC
TRBJ1-4,-,-,TRBV28,CASGNTFEKLFF,TGTGCCAGCGGGAACACCTTTGAAAAACTGTTTTTT
TRBJ1-2,-,-,TRBV2,CASSSGEGRGYTF,TGTGCCAGCAGTAGTGGAGAGGGTCGGGGCTACACCTTC
TRBJ2-1,few,TRBD1,TRBV4-1,CASSHPTGGQGARNEQFF,TGCGCCAGCAGCCACCCTACCGGGGGACAGGGGGCGCGGAATGAGCAGTTCTTC
TRBJ2-3,-,-,TRBV5-5,CASTLEGVAADTQYF,TGTGCCAGTACTCTGGAGGGAGTAGCGGCAGATACGCAGTATTTT
TRBJ1-3,once,-,TRBV10-3,CAISGTQVIRSGNTIYF,TGTGCCATCAGTGGAACACAGGTGATTCGCTCTGGAAACACCATATATTTT
TRBJ1-1,-,-,TRBV29-1,CSAAWSQDTEAFF,TGCAGCGCCGCTTGGTCTCAAGACACTGAAGCTTTCTTT
TRBJ1-1,-,-,TRBV19,CASSTGLTRTAENTEAFF,TGTGCCAGTAGTACTGGGCTAACTCGGACAGCAGAGAACACTGAAGCTTTCTTT
TRBJ1-2,-,-,TRBV6-1,CASSEYEGSTNYGYTF,TGTGCCAGCAGTGAATATGAGGGCAGTACTAACTATGGCTACACCTTC
TRBJ2-1,-,-,TRBV7-9,CASKRGSYNEQFF,TGTGCCAGCAAGCGCGGGTCTTACAATGAGCAGTTCTTC
TRBJ1-1,-,-,TRBV19,CASNNPPGEGTAEAFF,TGTGCCAGTAACAACCCCCCGGGGGAGGGGACCGCTGAAGCTTTCTTT
TRBJ2-3,-,-,TRBV4-2,CASRQQQRGDTQYF,TGTGCCAGCCGACAGCAGCAGAGAGGAGATACGCAGTATTTT
TRBJ2-7,once,-,TRBV30,CAWSLADEQYF,TGTGCCTGGAGTCTAGCAGACGAGCAGTACTTC
TRBJ2-3,-,-,TRBV5-4,CASSFRGSTDTQYF,TGTGCCAGCAGCTTCCGAGGGAGCACAGATACGCAGTATTTT
TRBJ2-7,-,-,TRBV5-1,CASSLVPWEQYF,TGCGCCAGCAGCTTGGTGCCTTGGGAGCAGTACTTC
TRBJ2-1,-,TRBD2,TRBV7-2,CASTALAGALSYNEQFF,TGTGCCAGCACCGCCTTAGCGGGAGCCCTCTCCTACAATGAGCAGTTCTTC
TRBJ2-7,-,-,TRBV14,CASSQNGLGEQYF,TGTGCCAGCAGCCAAAACGGGTTGGGGGAGCAGTACTTC
TRBJ1-1,-,TRBD1,TRBV28,CASSSGQGHTEAFF,TGTGCCAGCAGTTCCGGACAGGGACACACTGAAGCTTTCTTT
TRBJ2-1,-,TRBD2,TRBV18,CASSQFFTSGGSYNEQFF,TGTGCCAGCTCACAATTCTTTACTAGCGGAGGTAGTTACAATGAGCAGTTCTTC
TRBJ1-5,-,TRBD1,TRBV28,CASSARTGQGGQPQHF,TGTGCCAGCAGCGCTAGAACAGGTCAGGGGGGGCAGCCCCAGCATTTT
TRBJ2-5,-,TRBD1,TRBV4-2,CASSQVGTGDLIRTQYF,TGTGCCAGCAGCCAAGTTGGGACAGGGGATTTGATAAGGACCCAGTACTTC
TRBJ2-3,-,-,TRBV4-1,CASSQDPLALATQYF,TGCGCCAGCAGCCAAGATCCACTAGCCCTCGCTACGCAGTATTTT
TRBJ2-5,few,TRBD1,TRBV4-3,CASSQRRGLSETQYF,TGCGCCAGCAGCCAACGCAGGGGGCTATCAGAGACCCAGTACTTC
TRBJ2-6,-,-,TRBV7-2,CASSLEGSQSGANVLTF,TGTGCCAGCAGCTTAGAAGGCAGCCAGTCTGGGGCCAACGTCCTGACTTTC
TRBJ1-1,few,-,TRBV7-9,CASSLALGAGTEAFF,TGTGCCAGCAGCTTAGCGCTGGGGGCCGGCACTGAAGCTTTCTTT
TRBJ1-3,-,-,TRBV19,CASSNGHSGNTIYF,TGTGCCAGTAGTAACGGACACTCTGGAAACACCATATATTTT
TRBJ2-3,-,TRBD1,TRBV7-9,CASSPRDRSTDTQYF,TGTGCCAGCAGCCCAAGGGACAGGAGCACAGATACGCAGTATTTT
TRBJ2-3,-,TRBD2,TRBV7-2,CASSLDGGGSTDTQYF,TGTGCCAGCAGCTTGGACGGCGGGGGGAGCACAGATACGCAGTATTTT
TRBJ1-5,-,-,TRBV28,CASRGYSNQPQHF,TGTGCCAGCCGGGGTTATAGCAATCAGCCCCAGCATTTT
TRBJ2-1,-,-,TRBV11-3,CASSLELLGGVEQFF,TGTGCCAGCAGCTTAGAACTTCTCGGAGGGGTCGAGCAGTTCTTC
TRBJ2-2,-,-,TRBV10-3,CAIREYGTNTGELFF,TGTGCCATCAGGGAGTACGGGACAAACACCGGGGAGCTGTTTTTT
TRBJ1-3,-,TRBD1,TRBV7-9,CASSFYRGLGNTIYF,TGTGCCAGCAGCTTTTACAGGGGGCTTGGAAACACCATATATTTT
TRBJ2-2,-,TRBD2,TRBV7-2,CASRWKRGPNTGELFF,TGTGCCAGCAGATGGAAGCGGGGACCTAACACCGGGGAGCTGTTTTTT